This entry lists 9 T cell receptor beta chains sequenced from one sample in a study of T-cell reconstitution after alpha-beta-depleted transplantation in children listed by TCRdb under 2016. Read against the paper, the sample's treatment or condition label means: allogeneic hematopoietic cell transplantation with graft depleted of TCRalphabeta T cells and CD19 B cells. Libraries were made using PCR. TCRdb shows the sequencer as Illumina HiSeq 2500. TCR library preparation used molecular barcoding, with unique molecular identifiers applied to normalize quantification of the TCRbeta repertoire. The public reads were reprocessed in TCRdb via fastp at Q25 and MiXCR, keeping in-frame beta chains. Each CDR3 protein gets just one entry, which takes the most common genes and DNA from the rows behind it. Recorded for this sample are 500,000 to 600,000 distinct CDR3 sequences; around 27% of them occurred a single time. The ten top clones hold about a third of the sample.

Sequencing used PBMCs, obtained before TCRalphabeta/CD19-depleted stem cell transplant. These receptors came from a boy under two years old with Wiskott-Aldrich syndrome, due to receive a stem cell transplant.

This clonotype was seen a few times. This rearrangement joins TRBV6-1 to TRBJ2-6; D remains unclear. Germline V gene sequence: CDR1 MNHNS, CDR2 SASEGT. Between the trimmed V and J ends, which lost 7 bases and 0 bases, there was a span of 10 bases. CDR3 length: 15 amino acids. This chain's CDR3 is CASKGPSSGANVLTF. The CDR3 nucleotides are TGTGCCAGCAAAGGTCCCAGCTCTGGGGCCAACGTCCTGACTTTC.

This chain connects TRBV20-1 to TRBJ2-1; D possibly corresponds to TRBD2 (5 bases). Between the trimmed V and J ends, which lost 0 bases and 6 bases, there was a span of 24 bases. The CDR3 consists of 18 residues. Looked up from germline, CDR1 is DFQATT and CDR2 is SNEGSKA (reference sequence). The CDR3 DNA is TGCAGTGCTAGAGATCCAGCGGAGACCCTCCCTGGTGGCAATGAGCAGTTCTTC. Its protein is CSARDPAETLPGGNEQFF.

The chain recombines TRBV7-2 with TRBJ1-5, with 8 positions matching TRBD1. Germline loops: CDR1 SGHTA, CDR2 FQGNSA. CDR3 size: 15 residues. V was pared by 2 bases and J by 8 bases, with 8 bases of the junction left unmatched. CDR3: CASSLSPQGAEPQHF. The CDR3 region has the DNA TGTGCCAGCAGCTTAAGCCCTCAGGGGGCAGAGCCCCAGCATTTT.

This clonotype was seen a few times. The V and J genes are TRBV21-1 and TRBJ2-1; whether TRBD2, the table's D call, matches the DNA was not checked. TRBV21-1 is marked as a pseudogene. The CDR3 is 15 residues long. The CDR3 coding sequence is TGTGCCAGCAGCAATTCAGGTTCAACTAGCGCTGAGCAGTTCTTC. Translation gives CASSNSGSTSAEQFF.

The V and J genes are TRBV5-6 and TRBJ2-2, with TRBD2 identical over 9 bases. The germline V gene encodes CDR1 SGHDT and CDR2 YYEEEE. V trimming: 5 bases; J trimming: 1 base; junction bases outside the gene matches: 6. The length of the CDR3 is 16 residues. CDR3 in amino acids: CASRLKTSGNTGELFF. The CDR3 region has the DNA TGTGCCAGCAGACTCAAGACTAGCGGGAACACCGGGGAGCTGTTTTTT.

This clonotype was observed a few times. This chain joins TRBV11-2 and TRBJ2-3; TRBD2 agrees at 7 bases. Per germline, CDR1 SGHAT and CDR2 FQNNGV. The ends lost 5 bases at V and 6 bases at J; junction bases unmatched: 17. This CDR3 comprises 17 residues. The CDR3 here is CASSPGTSGGRYDTQYF. The CDR3, as DNA: TGTGCCAGCAGCCCAGGGACCTCGGGAGGCCGTTATGATACGCAGTATTTT.

This clonotype was recorded a few times. The chain is built from TRBV5-1 and TRBJ2-1; 14 positions agree with TRBD2. J lost 3 bases, V lost 0 bases, and 2 bases had no gene match. The germline gives CDR1 SGHRS, CDR2 YFSETQ. The CDR3 extends over 17 amino acids. The CDR3 loop is CASSLGLAGGFYNEQFF. CDR3 DNA: TGCGCCAGCAGCTTGGGACTAGCGGGAGGGTTCTACAATGAGCAGTTCTTC. The full variable domain, its missing parts supplied by reference TRBV5-1 and TRBJ2-1, is KAGVTQTPRYLIKTRGQQVTLSCSPISGHRSVSWYQQTPGQGLQFLFEYFSETQRNKGNFPGRFSGRQFSNSRSEMNVSTLELGDSALYLCASSLGLAGGFYNEQFFGPGTRLTVL.

DNA for the CDR3: TGTGCCAGCTCACAGTACCGGGACTTCAATGAGCAGTTCTTC. This encodes CASSQYRDFNEQFF. The chain recombines TRBV18 with TRBJ2-1, with a tentative D call TRBD2 (6 bases). The CDR3 length is 14 residues. V lost 4 bases and J 6 bases, leaving 13 bases between the germline ends. CDR1 and CDR2 (germline): KGHSH, LQKENI.

The V gene is TRBV20-1, the J gene TRBJ2-5, with unresolved D. V was pared by 3 bases and J by 1 base, with 12 bases between. The CDR3 sequence is 14 residues long. Germline CDR1 reads DFQATT; CDR2 reads SNEGSKA (reference sequence). CDR3 residues: CSARVPESQETQYF. Written as DNA, the CDR3 is TGCAGTGCTAGGGTCCCGGAATCCCAAGAGACCCAGTACTTC.